Sequencing of this T cell receptor beta chain was carried out in a study of T cells in Graves' hyperthyroidism and ophthalmopathy (dated by TCRdb to between 2018 and 2021). Concerning the study at large: Peripheral blood samples were taken at initial diagnosis, before any treatment was given. TCR V-J signatures able to tell the groups apart were searched for in a discovery cohort of approximately 95 patients, of whom approximately 40 had Graves' ophthalmopathy and around 57 had stable Graves' hyperthyroidism. An independent validation cohort of around 19 hyperthyroidism patients and 17 patients who later progressed to ophthalmopathy tested prospective prediction of ophthalmopathy. The 100 or so discovery patients were randomly split 7:3 into training and test sets. The study also compared thyroid tissue and blood T-cell repertoires from several Graves' hyperthyroidism patients. After sampling, hyperthyroidism patients received methimazole starting at 30 mg daily, and ophthalmopathy patients received high-dose intravenous methylprednisolone. According to the paper, TCR Vbeta CDR3 sequencing was carried out on 135 peripheral blood samples, which came from around 43 ophthalmopathy, around 74 hyperthyroidism and approximately 17 progressor patients.

The germline V gene supplies CDR1 MGHDK and CDR2 SYGVNS. The V and J ends are trimmed by 4 bases and 1 base, leaving 11 bases between them. Counted from cysteine to phenylalanine, this CDR3 has 15 amino acids. The DNA shown is the 45-base CDR3, in frame from base 1. At least ten counts were recorded for this clonotype. Its antigen has not been determined. Per-nucleotide qualities are absent, and no much larger clonotype sits a single base away. The TCR beta CDR3 regions were amplified from RNA transcripts. The first round of RT-PCR for the TCR CDR3 was performed with the HTBI primer set and the Qiagen OneStep RT-PCR kit. Libraries were constructed in a second round of multiplex PCR, after which size selection and purification were performed. Sequencing of the libraries was done on an Illumina HiSeq2000 using paired-end 100 bp reads. In the authors' own workflow: SOAPnuke was used to process the raw data, throwing out any read that contained adapters or uncalled bases, had a mean Phred below 15, or lacked an exact constant-primer or identifier match. High-quality paired reads were merged using COPE v1.2.5, and each unique nucleotide sequence was defined as a clonotype. Clonotypes were aligned to IMGT TRBV, TRBD and TRBJ reference segments using MiTCR v1.1. Only V-J combinations with frequency above 0.0001, covering about 99% of repertoires, were analysed. The TCS score was defined as F50 (clonal expansion) divided by E x V (chaos), with BLOSUM62-based TCRdist calculated between CDR3 peptides within each V-J. Welch's t-statistics and random forest reduced 450 to 600 V-J features to 10 to 15, which were used in a naive Bayes classifier (R e1071). TCRdb applied fastp at Q25 and MiXCR to the public reads, then kept only in-frame beta chains. Rows matching on CDR3 protein sequence are summarized as one entry with the most common DNA and genes. What appears here as the V and J calls and clone size reflects TCRdb's work, not the paper's. This sample is represented by more than 550,000 distinct CDR3 sequences; 17% of them were singletons. About 14% of the sample goes to the ten largest clones.

Overall results and qualifications from the work: Most expanded thyroid clonotypes (frequency above 0.001) were also detected in blood, suggesting blood repertoires may reflect thyroid immune responses. Sample size was not statistically predetermined, and blinding of investigators to group allocation was not performed. Ophthalmopathy was separated from stable hyperthyroidism by a 13 V-J signature model, with approximately 89% sensitivity and roughly 81% specificity obtained in cross-validation and 80%/75% obtained in testing. In validation, the model predicted progression to ophthalmopathy a median of approximately 6.6 months before onset, with about 67% sensitivity and roughly 73% specificity.

Stable Graves' hyperthyroidism was defined as the absence of progression to ophthalmopathy over 18 months of follow-up. Hyperthyroidism patients were newly diagnosed, with disease duration under 2 months, and aged 18 to 65 years. Patients with uncontrolled infections, other autoimmune diseases, pregnancy or lactation were excluded. Diagnoses relied on clinical symptoms, serum thyroxine and TRAb, thyroid ultrasound and orbital computed tomography. Ficoll-Paque density gradient centrifugation was used to isolate PBMCs from approximately 10 ml of fresh peripheral blood. Trizol reagent was used to extract total RNA, and RNA quality was then checked on an Agilent 2100 Bioanalyzer.

The sequenced sample consisted of blood. The chain links TRBV25-1 with TRBJ1-5, with TRBD1 as a weak D call on 5 bases. The clonotype was recovered from a middle-aged man with Graves' hyperthyroidism. The CDR3 amino acid sequence is: CASSGRAGSNQPQHF. The DNA is as follows: TGTGCCAGCAGTGGGCGCGCAGGGAGCAATCAGCCCCAGCATTTT.